Shown below are 22 T cell receptor beta chains from a single sample sequenced in a study of blood T cell repertoires in COVID-19. Method: immunoSEQ multiplex PCR; TCRdb's copy keeps in-frame clones and lacks some. In the table there are some 300,000 clones, 75% to 90% of which are singletons. Source material: peripheral blood. The source is a woman in her seventies with COVID-19, enrolled during active disease.

The chain employs TRBV4-2 and TRBJ2-2, with 8 bases identical to TRBD2. The V segment lost 5 bases and the J segment 4 bases; nucleotides outside the gene matches: 12. This CDR3 contains 17 residues. Germline loops: CDR1 LGHNA, CDR2 YNFKEQ. The CDR3 spells CASSEPGGGGPTGELFF. CDR3 bases: TGTGCCAGCAGCGAACCGGGAGGCGGGGGGCCCACCGGGGAGCTGTTTTTT.

This chain connects TRBV12-5 to TRBJ2-1; D possibly corresponds to TRBD2 (5 bases). Germline V gene lookup returns CDR1 LGHNT and CDR2 FRNRAP. This CDR3 is 16 amino acids long. V was pared by 0 bases and J by 9 bases, with 18 bases between. The chain's CDR3 is CASGLVDWVDWVEQFF. The DNA for the CDR3 is TGTGCTAGTGGTTTGGTTGACTGGGTGGACTGGGTTGAGCAGTTCTTC.

The J gene is TRBJ2-5, the V gene TRBV3-1 (or the pseudogene TRBV3-2), with D tentatively TRBD1 (6 bases). Germline CDR1 and CDR2: LGHDT and YNNKEL (reference sequence). Trimming stripped 1 base from V and 3 bases from J, with 15 bases between. CDR3 length equals 16 residues. CDR3 region: CASSQGNTGPKETQYF. In DNA form, the CDR3 reads TGTGCCAGCAGCCAAGGTAACACAGGGCCCAAAGAGACCCAGTACTTC.

V and J are TRBV30 and TRBJ1-5; possible D gene TRBD1, 5 bases. The V end was cut by 1 base, the J end by 0 bases, with 16 bases between. In germline, CDR1 is GTSNPN, CDR2 SVGIG (reference sequence). The CDR3 is 17 amino acids. CDR3 nucleotide sequence: TGTGCCTGGAGTGCTAGTGGGAGGGACTATAGCAATCAGCCCCAGCATTTT. Translated: CAWSASGRDYSNQPQHF.

V gene TRBV18 combines with J gene TRBJ2-7, with a tentative D call TRBD1 (6 bases). Germline values: CDR1 KGHSH, CDR2 LQKENI. The ends were cut back, 6 bases at V and 8 bases at J, with 23 bases in the middle. The CDR3 extends over 15 amino acids. CDR3 in DNA: TGTGCCAGCTCTACACGGACAGACAATACGTTCAAGCAGTACTTC. Protein: CASSTRTDNTFKQYF.

The sample holds a few counts of this clone. The chain combines TRBV30 with TRBJ1-2; 11 nucleotides align to TRBD1. The CDR3 totals 14 residues. Germline V gene data show CDR1 as GTSNPN and CDR2 as SVGIG (reference sequence). The V gene end was trimmed by 3 bases and the J gene end by 4 bases; junction bases not matched to a gene: 4. The CDR3 loop reads CAWRDRGLSYGYTF. CDR3 bases: TGTGCCTGGAGGGACAGGGGGCTGAGCTATGGCTACACCTTC.

The chain's CDR3 is CASSRPGTNTYEQYF. The CDR3 DNA sequence: TGTGCCAGTAGTAGACCCGGGACAAACACCTACGAGCAGTACTTC. The rearrangement joins TRBV19 to TRBJ2-7; D is possibly TRBD1 (6 bases). The germline V gene has CDR1 LNHDA and CDR2 SQIVND (reference sequence). V was trimmed by 4 bases and J by 2 bases, leaving 15 bases between them. The CDR3 sequence is 15 residues long.

The chain employs TRBV6-5 and TRBJ1-2, with D perhaps TRBD1 (5 bases). Trimming shortened V by 7 bases and J by 7 bases, and 16 bases separated the two germline ends. Germline assignment: CDR1 MNHEY and CDR2 SVGAGI. The CDR3 is 13 amino acids. CDR3 coding DNA: TGTGCCAGCACTCCCTCGACGGGGGTTGGCTACACCTTC. Encoded protein: CASTPSTGVGYTF.

This clone has a single count. V usage is TRBV7-9 and J usage is TRBJ2-5; D is possibly TRBD1 (5 bases). The CDR3 is 16 amino acids. CDR1 and CDR2 (germline): SEHNR, FQNEAQ (reference sequence). The V and J ends lost 5 bases and 5 bases respectively, with 21 bases between them. The CDR3 loop reads CASSPRFGAETETQYF. CDR3 coding DNA: TGTGCCAGCAGCCCCCGTTTTGGGGCCGAGACGGAGACCCAGTACTTC.

This clone was detected once. The J gene is TRBJ1-2, the V gene TRBV6-1, with D unresolved. This CDR3 region has 13 residues. Germline lookup yields CDR1 MNHNS and CDR2 SASEGT. Deletions cut 2 bases from V and 8 bases from J, with 12 bases between. CDR3 in DNA: TGTGCCAGCAGTGAAATCCCAGAGAGGGGCTACACCTTC. Translated, it gives CASSEIPERGYTF.

This rearrangement joins TRBV7-2 to TRBJ2-5; D unresolved. CDR1 is SGHTA and CDR2 is FQGNSA in the germline V gene. Trimming removed 7 bases from V and 5 bases from J, with 8 bases in between. This CDR3 is 11 amino acids long. Here the CDR3 DNA reads TGTGCCAGCACCGCGAGGGAGACCCAGTACTTC. Its protein product is CASTARETQYF.

The chain employs TRBV6-6 and TRBJ1-2, with 7 positions matching TRBD1. Looked up from germline, CDR1 is MNHNY and CDR2 is SVGAGI (reference sequence). V dropped 6 bases and J dropped 8; count of bases not matched to a gene: 12. CDR3 length: 14 amino acids. The CDR3 DNA is TGTGCCAGCAGCCCCCATCCGGGACAGCTGGGCTACACCTTC. Protein product: CASSPHPGQLGYTF.

The chain recombines TRBV11-2 with TRBJ2-2, with 8 nucleotides matching TRBD1. Germline-derived CDR1 and CDR2 are SGHAT and FQNNGV. This CDR3 region has 15 residues. Unmatched junction bases numbered 6, after V lost 6 bases and J lost 3 bases. In nucleotides, the CDR3 is TGTGCCAGCAGTTCCAGGGGGCTGGACACCGGGGAGCTGTTTTTT. Amino acid sequence: CASSSRGLDTGELFF.

This clone has only a few counts. V gene TRBV7-2 combines with J gene TRBJ2-3; D is possibly TRBD1 (6 bases). Per germline, CDR1 SGHTA and CDR2 FQGNSA. Trimming left V 5 bases short and J 6 bases short, with 21 bases between. The CDR3 length is 16 residues. CDR3 in amino acids: CASSPWTDPPSDTQYF. As DNA, the CDR3 is TGTGCCAGCAGCCCCTGGACAGATCCACCCTCGGATACGCAGTATTTT.

This chain connects TRBV28 to TRBJ1-4; D unresolved. V dropped 5 bases and J dropped 6 bases, with 13 bases sitting between them. This CDR3 has 14 residues. The germline gives CDR1 MDHEN, CDR2 SYDVKM. CDR3 in amino acids: CASSSVRSDEKLFF. DNA of the CDR3: TGTGCCAGCAGTAGCGTCCGGTCGGATGAAAAACTGTTTTTT.

The chain is built from TRBV18 and TRBJ2-7, with TRBD1 as a possible D gene (5 bases). The V end lost 3 bases, the J end lost 5 bases, and 14 bases lay between the germline ends. This CDR3 is 14 amino acids long. Germline CDR1 is KGHSH and CDR2 is LQKENI. The CDR3 spells CASSPISGPHEQYF. The CDR3 nucleotides read TGTGCCAGCTCACCGATTTCAGGGCCCCACGAGCAGTACTTC.

The chain has TRBV2 and TRBJ2-6; D perhaps matches TRBD1 (5 bases). The CDR3 totals 16 residues. Germline assignment: CDR1 SNHLY and CDR2 FYNNEI. The V and J ends lost 4 bases and 3 bases respectively, with 13 bases between them. In nucleotides, the CDR3 is TGTGCCAGCAGTGCCCCTAGGGGTGATGGGGCCAACGTCCTGACTTTC. This translates into CASSAPRGDGANVLTF.

The rearrangement joins TRBV4-3 to TRBJ1-3; no clear D. This CDR3 has 17 residues. Trimming took 0 bases from V and 3 from J, leaving 15 bases between them. The germline V gene encodes CDR1 LGHNA and CDR2 YSLEER. Written as DNA, the CDR3 is TGCGCCAGCAGCCAAGATGGGCCTCAAGTGGGTGGAAACACCATATATTTT. Protein product: CASSQDGPQVGGNTIYF.

This rearrangement joins TRBV12-5 to TRBJ2-3, with 9 nucleotides matching TRBD2. Germline lookup yields CDR1 LGHNT and CDR2 FRNRAP. The CDR3 length is 17 residues. Losses at the gene ends were 3 bases for V and 0 bases for J; bases not matched to a gene: 7. The CDR3 nucleotides are TGTGCTAGTGGTTTTCGCCGACTAGCGGAAAGCACAGATACGCAGTATTTT. Protein: CASGFRRLAESTDTQYF.

This clone was detected once. This CDR3 reads CASSLYGIYGYTF. The CDR3 DNA reads as TGTGCCAGCAGTTTGTACGGGATCTATGGCTACACCTTC. The chain recombines TRBV12-3 or TRBV12-4 with TRBJ1-2; D gene unclear. V shed 3 bases and J shed 4 bases, with 9 bases lying between them. The CDR3 totals 13 residues.

CDR3 nucleotides: TGTGCCAGCAGCTTAGAAGAGGGAGGGGACGGAGAATTGTTCAAAAACATTCAGTACTTC. Encoded protein: CASSLEEGGDGELFKNIQYF. The J gene is TRBJ2-4, the V gene TRBV11-2; 7 bases agree with TRBD2. CDR3 length: 20 amino acids. Germline CDR1 SGHAT, CDR2 FQNNGV. Trimming cost V 0 bases and J 3 bases; bases outside gene matches: 17.

The chain is built from TRBV28 and TRBJ2-1, with D maybe TRBD1 (5 bases). Germline CDR1 reads MDHEN; CDR2 reads SYDVKM. The CDR3 has 17 residues. The V end was cut by 2 bases, the J end by 7 bases, with 21 bases between. The CDR3 loop is CASSLTPWGRDRNEQFF. The CDR3 nucleotides are TGTGCCAGCAGTTTAACCCCCTGGGGCAGGGATCGAAATGAGCAGTTCTTC.